This entry is about one TCR beta chain. The antigen is unknown. TCRB transcripts that were expressed got sequenced, as all of the isolated RNA had been reverse transcribed. Here immunoSEQ multiplex PCR was the method, and the copy in TCRdb shows in-frame clones only, minus some. This table holds 600,000 to 650,000 clones, less than 20% found once. The CDR3 has 15 residues. Germline V gene sequence: CDR1 SGDLS, CDR2 YYNGEE. V lost 4 bases to trimming and J lost 0 bases, with 8 bases between them. A single heparinised draw of around 110 mL on average was taken per donor. These data are taken from a study of beta chain features in type 1 diabetes. Study findings and constraints: A closer apparent resemblance between naive, central memory and Treg TCRB repertoires was seen in patients than in healthy donors.

The V gene is TRBV9, the J gene TRBJ2-6; D gene unclear. The clonotype was recovered from a man aged 18 to 29 in good health. Sequencing was carried out using naive CD4+ T cells from blood. CDR3 loop: CASSLLISGANVLTF. The CDR3 DNA follows: TGTGCCAGCAGCTTACTCATCTCTGGGGCCAACGTCCTGACTTTC.